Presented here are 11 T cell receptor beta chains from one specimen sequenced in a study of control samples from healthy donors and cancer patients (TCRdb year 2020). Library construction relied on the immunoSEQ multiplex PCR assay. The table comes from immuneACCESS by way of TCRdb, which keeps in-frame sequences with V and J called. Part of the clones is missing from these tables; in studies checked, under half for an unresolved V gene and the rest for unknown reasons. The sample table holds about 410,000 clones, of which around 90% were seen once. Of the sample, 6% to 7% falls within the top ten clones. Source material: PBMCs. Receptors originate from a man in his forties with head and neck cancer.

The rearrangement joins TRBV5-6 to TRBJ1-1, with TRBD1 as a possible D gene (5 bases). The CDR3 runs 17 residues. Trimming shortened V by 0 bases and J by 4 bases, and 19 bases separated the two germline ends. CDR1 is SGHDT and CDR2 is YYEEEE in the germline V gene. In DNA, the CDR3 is TGTGCCAGCAGCTTGGCCTTACGGGGCGCAGCTCGCACTGAAGCTTTCTTT. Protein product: CASSLALRGAARTEAFF.

CDR3 sequence: CASSQEYNSPLHF. CDR3 nucleotides: TGCGCCAGCAGCCAAGAGTATAATTCACCCCTCCACTTT. The chain has TRBV4-3 and TRBJ1-6, with unresolved D. Germline CDR1 is LGHNA and CDR2 is YSLEER. This CDR3 comprises 13 residues. The V and J ends lost 0 bases and 4 bases respectively, with 1 base between them.

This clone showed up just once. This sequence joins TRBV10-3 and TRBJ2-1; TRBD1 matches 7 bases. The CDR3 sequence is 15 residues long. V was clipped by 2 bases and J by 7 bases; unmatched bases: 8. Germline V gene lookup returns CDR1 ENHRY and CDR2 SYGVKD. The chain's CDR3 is CAISETATRGNEQFF. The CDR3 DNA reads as TGTGCCATCAGTGAGACGGCAACCAGGGGGAATGAGCAGTTCTTC.

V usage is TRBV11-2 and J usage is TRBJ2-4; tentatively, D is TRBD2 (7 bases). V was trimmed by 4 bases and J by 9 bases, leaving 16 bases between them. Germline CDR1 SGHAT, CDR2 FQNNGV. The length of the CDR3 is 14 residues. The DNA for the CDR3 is TGTGCCAGCAGCTCCGGACTAGTAGGGGGCATTCAGTACTTC. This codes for CASSSGLVGGIQYF.

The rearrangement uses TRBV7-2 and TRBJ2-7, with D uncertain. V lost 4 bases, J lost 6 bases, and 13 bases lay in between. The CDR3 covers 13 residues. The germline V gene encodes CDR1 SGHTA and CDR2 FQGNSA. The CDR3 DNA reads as TGTGCCAGCAGCTCGTCCCCCGGCGTCGAGCAGTACTTC. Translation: CASSSSPGVEQYF.

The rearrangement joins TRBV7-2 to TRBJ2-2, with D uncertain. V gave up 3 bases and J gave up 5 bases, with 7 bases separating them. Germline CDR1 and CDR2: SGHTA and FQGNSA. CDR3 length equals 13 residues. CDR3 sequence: CASSFTQTGELFF. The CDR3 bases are TGTGCCAGCAGCTTCACACAGACCGGGGAGCTGTTTTTT.

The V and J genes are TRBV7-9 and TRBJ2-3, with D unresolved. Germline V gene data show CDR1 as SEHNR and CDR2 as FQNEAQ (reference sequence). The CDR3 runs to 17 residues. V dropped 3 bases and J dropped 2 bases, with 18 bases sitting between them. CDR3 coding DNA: TGTGCCAGCAGCTTTGGGGTCGCTCCCCAAGTCACAGATACGCAGTATTTT. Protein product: CASSFGVAPQVTDTQYF.

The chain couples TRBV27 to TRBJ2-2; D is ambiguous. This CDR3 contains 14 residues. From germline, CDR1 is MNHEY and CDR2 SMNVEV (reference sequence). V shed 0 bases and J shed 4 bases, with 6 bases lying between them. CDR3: CASSLSRVTGELFF. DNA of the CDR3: TGTGCCAGCAGTTTATCGAGAGTCACCGGGGAGCTGTTTTTT.

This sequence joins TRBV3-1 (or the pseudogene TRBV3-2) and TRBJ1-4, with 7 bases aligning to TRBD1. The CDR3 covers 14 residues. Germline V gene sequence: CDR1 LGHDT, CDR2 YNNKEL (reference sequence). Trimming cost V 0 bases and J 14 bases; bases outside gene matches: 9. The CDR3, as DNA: TGTGCCAGCAGCCAAGATTGGTTAAAGGACAGGCTGTTTTTT. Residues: CASSQDWLKDRLFF.

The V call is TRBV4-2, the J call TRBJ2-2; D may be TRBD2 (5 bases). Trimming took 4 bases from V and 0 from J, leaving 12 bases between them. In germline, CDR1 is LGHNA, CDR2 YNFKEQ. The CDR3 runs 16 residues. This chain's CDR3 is CASSPWTSTNTGELFF. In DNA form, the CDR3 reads TGTGCCAGCAGCCCCTGGACTTCCACGAACACCGGGGAGCTGTTTTTT.

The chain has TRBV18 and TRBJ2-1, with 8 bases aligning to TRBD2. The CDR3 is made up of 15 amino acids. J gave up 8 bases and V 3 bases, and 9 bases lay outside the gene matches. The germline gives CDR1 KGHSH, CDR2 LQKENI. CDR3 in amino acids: CASSPGRASEDEQFF. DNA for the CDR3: TGTGCCAGCTCACCCGGGAGGGCCAGTGAGGATGAGCAGTTCTTC.